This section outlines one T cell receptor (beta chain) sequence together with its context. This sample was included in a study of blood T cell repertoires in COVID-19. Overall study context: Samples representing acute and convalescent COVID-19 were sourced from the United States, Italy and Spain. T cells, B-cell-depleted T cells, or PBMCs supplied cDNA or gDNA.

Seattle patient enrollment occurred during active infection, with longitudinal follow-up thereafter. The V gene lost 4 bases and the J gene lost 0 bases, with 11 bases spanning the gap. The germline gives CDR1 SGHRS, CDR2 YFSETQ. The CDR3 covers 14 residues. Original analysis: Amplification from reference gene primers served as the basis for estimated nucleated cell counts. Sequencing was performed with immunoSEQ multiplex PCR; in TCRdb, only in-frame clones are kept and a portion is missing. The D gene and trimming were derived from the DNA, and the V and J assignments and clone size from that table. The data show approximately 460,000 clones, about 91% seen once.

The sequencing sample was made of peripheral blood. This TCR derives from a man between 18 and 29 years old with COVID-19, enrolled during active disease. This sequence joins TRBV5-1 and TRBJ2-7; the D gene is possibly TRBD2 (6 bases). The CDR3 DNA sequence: TGCGCCAGCAGCAGGGACTCCTCCTCCTACGAGCAGTACTTC. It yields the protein CASSRDSSSYEQYF. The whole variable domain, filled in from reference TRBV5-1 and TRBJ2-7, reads KAGVTQTPRYLIKTRGQQVTLSCSPISGHRSVSWYQQTPGQGLQFLFEYFSETQRNKGNFPGRFSGRQFSNSRSEMNVSTLELGDSALYLCASSRDSSSYEQYFGPGTRLTVT.